The sequence of this TCR beta chain was determined in a study of cytomegalovirus exposure and HLA in healthy donors. Study-wide results and caveats: When the data were analyzed later, several of the most significant clusters appeared to be linked to common viral pathogens. Presence/absence analyses supposed approximately even sequencing depth among donors.

As concerns this clone: Its antigen is unknown.

The PCR contained 60 Vbeta and 13 Jbeta primers. Produced via immunoSEQ multiplex PCR; TCRdb's table is partial and in-frame only. The sample has roughly 130,000 clones; roughly 78% are singletons. The TCR originated in a male donor in good health and CMV-seronegative. The specimen was PBMCs.

CDR3 sequence: CAWSPIGDSWGDAQYF. CDR3 DNA: TGTGCCTGGAGTCCAATAGGGGACAGCTGGGGGGATGCGCAGTATTTT. V is TRBV30 and J is TRBJ2-3; D might be TRBD1 (7 bases). The germline V and J ends were trimmed by 2 bases and 10 bases, with 25 bases remaining between them. This CDR3 is built from 16 residues. Germline assignment: CDR1 GTSNPN and CDR2 SVGIG (reference sequence).